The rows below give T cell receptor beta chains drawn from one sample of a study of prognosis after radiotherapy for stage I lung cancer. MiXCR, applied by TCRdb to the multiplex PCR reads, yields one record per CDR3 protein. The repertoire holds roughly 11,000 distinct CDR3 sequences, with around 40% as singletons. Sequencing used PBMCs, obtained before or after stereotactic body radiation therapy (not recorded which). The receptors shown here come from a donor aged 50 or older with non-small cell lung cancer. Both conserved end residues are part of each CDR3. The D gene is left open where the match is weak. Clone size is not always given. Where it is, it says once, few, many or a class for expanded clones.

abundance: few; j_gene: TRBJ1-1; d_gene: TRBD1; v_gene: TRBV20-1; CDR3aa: CSARVSHRGLWNTEAFF; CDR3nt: TGCAGTGCTAGAGTATCCCACAGGGGGCTCTGGAACACTGAAGCTTTCTTT
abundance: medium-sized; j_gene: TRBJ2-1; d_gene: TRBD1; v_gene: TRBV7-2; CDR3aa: CASSFGTGGLYEQFF; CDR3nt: TGTGCCAGCAGCTTCGGGACAGGGGGCTTGTATGAGCAGTTCTTC
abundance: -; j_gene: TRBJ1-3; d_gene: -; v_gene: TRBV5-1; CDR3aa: CASGSGHPSSGNTIYF; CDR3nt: TGCGCCAGCGGCTCGGGACATCCGTCCTCTGGAAACACCATATATTTT
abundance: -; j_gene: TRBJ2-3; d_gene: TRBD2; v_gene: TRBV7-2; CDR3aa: CASSPTRTSGRVAQYF; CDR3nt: TGTGCCAGCAGCCCAACCCGGACTAGCGGGAGGGTTGCGCAGTATTTT
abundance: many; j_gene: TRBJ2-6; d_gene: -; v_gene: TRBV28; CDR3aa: CASSLGFTSGANVLTF; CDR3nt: TGTGCCAGCAGTTTGGGATTCACGTCTGGGGCCAACGTCCTGACTTTC
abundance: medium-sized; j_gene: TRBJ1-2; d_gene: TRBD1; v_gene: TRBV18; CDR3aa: CASSPGTGGYGYTF; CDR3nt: TGTGCCAGCTCACCAGGGACAGGGGGCTATGGCTACACCTTC
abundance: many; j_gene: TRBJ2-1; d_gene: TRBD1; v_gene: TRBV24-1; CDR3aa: CATGDRNYNEQFF; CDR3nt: TGTGCCACTGGGGACAGGAACTACAATGAGCAGTTCTTC
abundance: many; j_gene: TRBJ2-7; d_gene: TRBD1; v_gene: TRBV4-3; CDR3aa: CASSPVRGPYEQYF; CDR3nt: TGCGCCAGCAGCCCGGTAAGGGGGCCTTACGAGCAGTACTTC
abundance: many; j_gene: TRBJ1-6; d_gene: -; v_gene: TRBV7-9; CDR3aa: CASSFPGSPLHF; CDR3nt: TGTGCCAGCAGCTTCCCTGGATCACCCCTCCACTTT
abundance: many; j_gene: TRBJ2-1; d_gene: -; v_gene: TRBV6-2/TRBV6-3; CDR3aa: CASRTGARAYNEQFF; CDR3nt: TGTGCCAGCAGGACTGGGGCCAGGGCCTACAATGAGCAGTTCTTC
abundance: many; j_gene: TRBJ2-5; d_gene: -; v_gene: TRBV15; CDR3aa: CATSRDLGETQYF; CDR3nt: TGTGCCACCAGCAGAGATCTAGGGGAGACCCAGTACTTC
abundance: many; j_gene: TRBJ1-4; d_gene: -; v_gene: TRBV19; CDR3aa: CASSITSTNEKLFF; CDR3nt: TGTGCCAGTAGTATAACAAGTACTAATGAAAAACTGTTTTTT
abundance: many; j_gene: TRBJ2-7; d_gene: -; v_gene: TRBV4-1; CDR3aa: CASSQDFAGRNEQYF; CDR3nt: TGCGCCAGCAGCCAAGATTTTGCGGGACGGAACGAGCAGTACTTC
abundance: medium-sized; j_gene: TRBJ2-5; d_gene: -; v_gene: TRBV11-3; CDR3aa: CASSKQETQYF; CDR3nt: TGTGCCAGCAGCAAACAAGAGACCCAGTACTTC
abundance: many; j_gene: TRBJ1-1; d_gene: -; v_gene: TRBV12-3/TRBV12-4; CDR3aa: CASSLIGPGATEAFF; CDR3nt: TGTGCCAGCAGTTTAATCGGCCCAGGGGCCACTGAAGCTTTCTTT
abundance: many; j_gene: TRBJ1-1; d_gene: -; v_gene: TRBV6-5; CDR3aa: CASSYQIGSNTEAFF; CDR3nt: TGTGCCAGCAGTTACCAGATAGGGAGTAACACTGAAGCTTTCTTT
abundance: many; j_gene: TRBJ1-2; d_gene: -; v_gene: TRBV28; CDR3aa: CASSTNDQGLLDGYTF; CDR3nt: TGTGCCAGCAGTACCAACGATCAGGGGCTTCTGGACGGCTACACCTTC
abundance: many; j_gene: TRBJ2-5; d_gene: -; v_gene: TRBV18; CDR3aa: CASSPPKTLQETQYF; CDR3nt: TGTGCCAGCTCACCACCAAAAACTCTGCAAGAGACCCAGTACTTC
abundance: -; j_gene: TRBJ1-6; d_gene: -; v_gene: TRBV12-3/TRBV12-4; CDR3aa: CASSPSVSLPLHF; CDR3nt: TGTGCCAGCAGTCCCTCCGTTTCTCTACCCCTCCACTTT
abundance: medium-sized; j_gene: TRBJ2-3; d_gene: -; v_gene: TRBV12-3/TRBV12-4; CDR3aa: CASSPKSDTQYF; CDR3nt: TGTGCCAGCAGCCCCAAATCAGATACGCAGTATTTT
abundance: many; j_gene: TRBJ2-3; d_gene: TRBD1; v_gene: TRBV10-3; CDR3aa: CATRDRDRTDTQYF; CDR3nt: TGTGCCACCCGGGACAGGGACCGCACAGATACGCAGTATTTT
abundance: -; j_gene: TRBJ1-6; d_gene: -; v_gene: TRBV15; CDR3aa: CATSSNYPPVHF; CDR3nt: TGTGCCACCAGCAGCAATTATCCACCCGTCCACTTT
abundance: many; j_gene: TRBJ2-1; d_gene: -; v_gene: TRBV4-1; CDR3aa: CASSQDRAGYGEQFF; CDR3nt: TGCGCCAGCAGCCAAGATAGGGCGGGGTACGGTGAGCAGTTCTTC
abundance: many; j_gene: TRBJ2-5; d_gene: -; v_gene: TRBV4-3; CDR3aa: CASSQGETGVRAQYF; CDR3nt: TGCGCCAGCAGCCAAGGGGAGACAGGCGTTCGGGCCCAGTACTTC
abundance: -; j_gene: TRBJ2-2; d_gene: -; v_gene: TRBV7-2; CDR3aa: CASSLGAGYTGEPFF; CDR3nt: TGTGCCAGCAGCTTAGGGGCGGGCTACACCGGTGAGCCGTTTTTT
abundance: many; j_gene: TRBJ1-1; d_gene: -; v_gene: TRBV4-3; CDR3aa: CASSLTVMNTEAFF; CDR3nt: TGCGCCAGCAGCCTGACAGTGATGAACACTGAAGCTTTCTTT
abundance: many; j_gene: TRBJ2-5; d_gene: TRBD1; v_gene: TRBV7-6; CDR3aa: CASRQGASSVETQYF; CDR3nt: TGTGCCAGCAGACAGGGGGCGTCGTCGGTAGAGACCCAGTACTTC
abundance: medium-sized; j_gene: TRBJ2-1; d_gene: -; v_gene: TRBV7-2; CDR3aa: CASSPPAQGKYEQFF; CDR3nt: TGTGCCAGCAGCCCCCCGGCACAGGGTAAATATGAGCAGTTCTTC
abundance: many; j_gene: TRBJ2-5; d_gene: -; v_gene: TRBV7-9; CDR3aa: CASSFGQGQETQYF; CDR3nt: TGTGCCAGCAGCTTCGGGCAGGGCCAAGAGACCCAGTACTTC
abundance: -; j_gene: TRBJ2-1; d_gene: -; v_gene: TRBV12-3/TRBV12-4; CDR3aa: CASSFNEQFF; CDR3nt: TGTGCCAGCAGCTTCAATGAGCAGTTCTTC
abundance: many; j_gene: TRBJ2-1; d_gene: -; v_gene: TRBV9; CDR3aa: CASSATGLGYNEQFF; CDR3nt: TGTGCCAGCAGCGCTACAGGGTTAGGCTACAATGAGCAGTTCTTC
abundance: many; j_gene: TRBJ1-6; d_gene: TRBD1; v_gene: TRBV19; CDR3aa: CASSGRQGDSPLHF; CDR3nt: TGTGCCAGTAGCGGGAGGCAGGGGGATTCACCCCTCCACTTT
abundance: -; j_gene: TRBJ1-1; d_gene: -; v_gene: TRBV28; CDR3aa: CASRLGGSTEAFF; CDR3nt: TGTGCCAGCAGGCTCGGTGGGAGCACTGAAGCTTTCTTT
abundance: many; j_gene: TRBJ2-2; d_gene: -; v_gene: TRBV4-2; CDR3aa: CASSQEGGMTGELFF; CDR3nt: TGTGCCAGCAGCCAAGAGGGAGGAATGACCGGGGAGCTGTTTTTT
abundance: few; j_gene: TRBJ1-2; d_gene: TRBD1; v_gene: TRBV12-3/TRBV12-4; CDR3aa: CASNPRQGSINGYTF; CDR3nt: TGTGCCAGCAATCCGCGACAGGGATCAATAAATGGCTACACCTTC
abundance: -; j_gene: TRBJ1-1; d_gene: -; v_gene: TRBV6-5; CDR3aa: CASSYSGQSYTEAFF; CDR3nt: TGTGCCAGCAGTTACTCTGGACAGAGCTACACTGAAGCTTTCTTT
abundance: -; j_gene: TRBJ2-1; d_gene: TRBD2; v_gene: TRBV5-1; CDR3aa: CASSSGLADSYNEQFF; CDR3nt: TGCGCCAGCAGCTCTGGACTAGCGGACTCCTACAATGAGCAGTTCTTC
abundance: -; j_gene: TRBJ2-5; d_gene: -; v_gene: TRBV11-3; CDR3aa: CASSLAENQETQYF; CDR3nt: TGTGCCAGCAGCTTAGCTGAAAACCAAGAGACCCAGTACTTC
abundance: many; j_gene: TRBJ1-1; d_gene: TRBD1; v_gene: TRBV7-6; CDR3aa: CASSQQGYTEAFF; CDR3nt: TGTGCCAGCAGCCAACAGGGGTACACTGAAGCTTTCTTT
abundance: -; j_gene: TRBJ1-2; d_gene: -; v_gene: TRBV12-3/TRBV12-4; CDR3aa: CASPDIYYGYTF; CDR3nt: TGTGCCAGCCCCGACATCTACTATGGCTACACCTTC
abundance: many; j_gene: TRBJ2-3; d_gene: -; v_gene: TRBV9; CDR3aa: CASSRLQGTGNTDTQYF; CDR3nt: TGTGCCAGCAGCCGGCTACAAGGGACCGGGAACACAGATACGCAGTATTTT
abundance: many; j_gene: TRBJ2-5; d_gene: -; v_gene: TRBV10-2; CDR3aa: CASMSGTPETQYF; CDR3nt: TGCGCCAGCATGTCCGGGACCCCAGAGACCCAGTACTTC
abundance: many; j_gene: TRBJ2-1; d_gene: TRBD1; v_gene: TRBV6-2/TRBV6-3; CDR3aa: CASTFRDRGFYNEQFF; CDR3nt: TGTGCCAGCACCTTTAGGGACAGGGGATTTTACAATGAGCAGTTCTTC
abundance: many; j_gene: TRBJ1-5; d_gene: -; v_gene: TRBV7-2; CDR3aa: CASSPIGGKDQPQHF; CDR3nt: TGTGCCAGCAGCCCGATCGGGGGTAAGGATCAGCCCCAGCATTTT
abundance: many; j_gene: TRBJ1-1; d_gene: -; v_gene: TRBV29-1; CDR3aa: CSVVTGNTEAFF; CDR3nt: TGCAGCGTGGTCACAGGGAACACTGAAGCTTTCTTT
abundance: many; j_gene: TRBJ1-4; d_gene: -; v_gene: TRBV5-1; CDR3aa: CASSLGGPRGEKLFF; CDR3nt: TGCGCCAGCAGCTTGGGGGGGCCCCGGGGTGAAAAACTGTTTTTT
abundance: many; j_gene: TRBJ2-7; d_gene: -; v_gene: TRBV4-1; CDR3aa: CASSQVLSSVSYEQYF; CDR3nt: TGCGCCAGCAGCCAAGTACTTTCGAGCGTATCCTACGAGCAGTACTTC
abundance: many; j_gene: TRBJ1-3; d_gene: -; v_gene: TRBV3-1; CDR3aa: CASSQRGSGNTIYF; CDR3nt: TGTGCCAGCAGCCAAAGGGGGTCTGGAAACACCATATATTTT
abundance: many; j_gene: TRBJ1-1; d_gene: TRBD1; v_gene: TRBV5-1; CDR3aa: CASSRDRGGQAFF; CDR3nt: TGCGCCAGCAGCAGGGACAGGGGTGGCCAAGCTTTCTTT
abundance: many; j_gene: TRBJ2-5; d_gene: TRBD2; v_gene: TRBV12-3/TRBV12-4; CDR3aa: CASSLDRAGDVSRYF; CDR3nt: TGTGCCAGCAGTTTAGACCGGGCGGGAGACGTTAGTAGGTACTTC
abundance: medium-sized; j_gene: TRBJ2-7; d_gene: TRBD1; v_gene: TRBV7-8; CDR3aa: CASSGGTGALAGSYEQYF; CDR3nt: TGTGCCAGCAGCGGCGGGACAGGTGCTCTAGCTGGATCCTACGAGCAGTACTTC
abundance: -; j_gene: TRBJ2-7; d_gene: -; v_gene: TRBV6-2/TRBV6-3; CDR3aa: CASSYSGRRYEQYF; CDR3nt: TGTGCCAGCAGTTACTCGGGCAGACGGTACGAGCAGTACTTC
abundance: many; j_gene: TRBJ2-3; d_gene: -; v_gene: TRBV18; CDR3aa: CASSPSADTQYF; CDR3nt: TGTGCCAGCTCACCGAGCGCAGATACGCAGTATTTT
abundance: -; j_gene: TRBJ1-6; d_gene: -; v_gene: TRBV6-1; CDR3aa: CASSEQGRSPLHF; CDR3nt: TGTGCCAGCAGTGAACAAGGCCGGTCACCCCTCCACTTT
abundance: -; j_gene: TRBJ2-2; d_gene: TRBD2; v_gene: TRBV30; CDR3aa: CACRTSGRANTGELFF; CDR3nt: TGTGCCTGTAGGACTAGCGGGAGGGCGAACACCGGGGAGCTGTTTTTT
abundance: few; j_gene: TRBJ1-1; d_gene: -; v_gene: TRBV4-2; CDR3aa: CASSSDMNTEAFF; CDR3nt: TGTGCCAGCAGCTCAGACATGAACACTGAAGCTTTCTTT
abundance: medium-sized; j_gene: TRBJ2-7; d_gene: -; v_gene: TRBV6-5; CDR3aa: CASSYNFRVLYF; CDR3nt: TGTGCCAGCAGTTACAATTTCAGGGTTTTATACTTC